The next 23 T cell receptor beta chains were all read from a single sample in a study of blood T cell repertoires in COVID-19. Generated by immunoSEQ multiplex PCR, the TCRdb table keeps only in-frame clones and is missing some. The data show approximately 280,000 clones, roughly 90% seen once. The sequenced sample consisted of PBMCs or T cells enriched from blood (not recorded which). These receptor sequences come from a woman aged 18-35 years with acute COVID-19.

This chain links TRBV30 with TRBJ2-1; 7 nucleotides align to TRBD2. With 4 bases clipped from V and 9 bases from J, the junction kept 9 bases outside the gene matches. CDR3 length: 13 amino acids. CDR1 is GTSNPN, CDR2 SVGIG, per germline (reference sequence). The CDR3 here is CAWTGGSSREQFF. The DNA for the CDR3 is TGTGCCTGGACGGGCGGGAGTAGCCGTGAGCAGTTCTTC. Combining the CDR3 with reference TRBV30 and TRBJ2-1 gives the whole variable domain SQTIHQWPATLVQPVGSPLSLECTVEGTSNPNLYWYRQAAGRGLQLLFYSVGIGQISSEVPQNLSASRPQDRQFILSSKKLLLSDSGFYLCAWTGGSSREQFFGPGTRLTVL.

This sequence joins TRBV11-2 and TRBJ1-1; 7 bases are a match to TRBD1. V dropped 1 base and J dropped 6; count of bases not matched to a gene: 5. Looked up from germline, CDR1 is SGHAT and CDR2 is FQNNGV. The CDR3 length is 14 residues. The CDR3 DNA reads TGTGCCAGCAGCTTAGTGCAGGGGGTACCTGAAGCTTTCTTT. This gives the protein CASSLVQGVPEAFF. Complete variable domain (other parts from reference TRBV11-2 and TRBJ1-1): EAGVAQSPRYKIIEKRQSVAFWCNPISGHATLYWYQQILGQGPKLLIQFQNNGVVDDSQLPKDRFSAERLKGVDSTLKIQPAKLEDSAVYLCASSLVQGVPEAFFGQGTRLTVV.

The CDR3 bases are TGCGCCAGCAGCTTGGCGGGACTAGCGGGACTTGGGGTCACAGATACGCAGTATTTT. Translated: CASSLAGLAGLGVTDTQYF. The chain has TRBV5-1 and TRBJ2-3; 13 bases line up with TRBD2. V shed 0 bases, J shed 2 bases, and the junction held 9 bases outside the gene matches. The germline V gene has CDR1 SGHRS and CDR2 YFSETQ. The CDR3 is 19 residues long. The variable domain in full, with the rest retrieved from reference TRBV5-1 and TRBJ2-3, is KAGVTQTPRYLIKTRGQQVTLSCSPISGHRSVSWYQQTPGQGLQFLFEYFSETQRNKGNFPGRFSGRQFSNSRSEMNVSTLELGDSALYLCASSLAGLAGLGVTDTQYFGPGTRLTVL.

This clone was seen only a few times. The rearrangement links TRBV19 to TRBJ2-1; D unclear. The CDR3 covers 13 residues. V lost 2 bases to trimming and J lost 8 bases, with 10 bases between them. Germline V gives CDR1 LNHDA, CDR2 SQIVND (reference sequence). The CDR3 DNA sequence: TGTGCCAGTAGTATAAACCTAGGTTATGAGCAGTTCTTC. It yields the protein CASSINLGYEQFF.

The chain joins TRBV18 to TRBJ2-3; 12 bases map to TRBD2. The CDR3 contains 17 residues. CDR1 KGHSH and CDR2 LQKENI come from the germline V gene. V gave up 3 bases and J gave up 11 bases; unmatched junction bases: 15. CDR3 sequence reads: CASSPLDRGRLAGEQYF. CDR3 coding DNA: TGTGCCAGCTCACCCCTGGACAGGGGCCGACTAGCGGGAGAGCAGTATTTT.

DNA for the CDR3: TGCAGTGCTAGTGAGGGACAGACGTTCAATCAGCCCCAGCATTTT. Amino acids: CSASEGQTFNQPQHF. The chain couples TRBV20-1 to TRBJ1-5, with 7 bases fitting TRBD1. Germline V gene data show CDR1 as DFQATT and CDR2 as SNEGSKA (reference sequence). CDR3 length: 15 amino acids. Trimming at V came to 3 bases and at J to 3 bases, leaving 8 bases not matched to a gene.

The V and J genes are TRBV7-2 and TRBJ1-2; D is uncertain. The CDR3 has 13 residues. In germline, CDR1 is SGHTA, CDR2 FQGNSA. With 1 base removed from V and 8 bases from J, the gap between germline ends came to 11 bases. CDR3 amino acids: CASSLGSPRGYTF. Here the CDR3 DNA reads TGTGCCAGCAGCTTAGGTTCACCTAGGGGCTACACCTTC.

This clone was observed once. The gene calls are TRBV18 and TRBJ2-7; TRBD1 matches at 7 bases. The CDR3 runs to 14 residues. Unmatched junction bases numbered 8, after V lost 4 bases and J lost 5 bases. In germline, CDR1 is KGHSH, CDR2 LQKENI. In DNA, the CDR3 is TGTGCCAGCTCACTCGGACAGGTGGAGGACGAGCAGTACTTC. Amino acid sequence: CASSLGQVEDEQYF.

The rearrangement links TRBV21-1 to TRBJ2-1; the D call TRBD2 from the table was never checked on the DNA. TRBV21-1 is given as a pseudogene. The CDR3 has 20 residues. As DNA, the CDR3 is TGTGCCAGCAGCAAAGCGCTTGGGACTAGCGGGAGGAGGGTATCCAATGAGCAGTTCTTC. This translates into CASSKALGTSGRRVSNEQFF.

For this clone: This specimen includes other DNA sequences encoding the same CDR3. This chain joins TRBV18 and TRBJ1-5, with 7 bases identical to TRBD1. The germline CDR1 and CDR2 sequences are KGHSH and LQKENI. The CDR3 sequence is 16 residues long. The J segment lost 0 bases and the V segment lost 2 bases, leaving 4 bases of the junction unmatched. The CDR3 nucleotides are TGTGCCAGCTCACCAGGGACAGATAATAGCAATCAGCCCCAGCATTTT. This translates into CASSPGTDNSNQPQHF.

The genes are TRBV27 and TRBJ2-7; TRBD1 might be the D (5 bases). Trimming shortened V by 5 bases and J by 1 base, and 12 bases separated the two germline ends. The CDR3 spans 14 residues. Germline V lookup: CDR1 MNHEY, CDR2 SMNVEV (reference sequence). The CDR3 DNA reads as TGTGCCAGCAGTCTGACAGCCTTGTCCTACGAGCAGTACTTC. It codes for CASSLTALSYEQYF.

The chain links TRBV30 to TRBJ1-6; tentatively, D is TRBD1 (5 bases). The CDR3 is 14 amino acids. The ends were cut back, 2 bases at V and 7 bases at J, with 12 bases in the middle. Germline V CDR1 and CDR2: GTSNPN, SVGIG (reference sequence). The CDR3 DNA sequence: TGTGCCTGGAGTAAGTGGCAGGGAAATTCACCCCTCCACTTT. Its translation: CAWSKWQGNSPLHF.

The chain has TRBV5-1 and TRBJ1-4, with D perhaps matching TRBD1 (5 bases). Trimming removed 1 base at V and 3 bases at J, with 10 bases between. The CDR3 consists of 15 residues. CDR1 is SGHRS and CDR2 is YFSETQ in the germline V gene. CDR3 residues: CASSLSRAANEKLFF. The DNA of the CDR3 is TGCGCCAGCAGCTTGAGCAGGGCGGCTAATGAAAAACTGTTTTTT.

This chain connects TRBV7-9 to TRBJ1-5, with D possibly TRBD1 on 6 matching bases. The ends were cut back, 4 bases at V and 3 bases at J, with 13 bases in the middle. Germline V lookup: CDR1 SEHNR, CDR2 FQNEAQ (reference sequence). The CDR3 runs 15 residues. For the CDR3, the DNA is TGTGCCAGCAGCTCCGGGACAATCGCCAATCAGCCCCAGCATTTT. This encodes CASSSGTIANQPQHF.

This sequence joins TRBV4-1 and TRBJ2-1; TRBD1 might be the D (5 bases). The CDR3 length is 15 residues. CDR1 MGHRA and CDR2 YSYEKL come from the germline V gene. V was cut by 2 bases and J by 6 bases, with 14 bases left in between. This CDR3 is CASSQTTNRGNEQFF. In nucleotides, the CDR3 is TGCGCCAGCAGCCAAACTACCAATAGGGGCAATGAGCAGTTCTTC.

This clone was counted a single time. The J gene is TRBJ2-1, the V gene TRBV27; 9 positions agree with TRBD2. Germline CDR1 and CDR2: MNHEY and SMNVEV (reference sequence). The CDR3 extends over 18 amino acids. V shed 9 bases, J shed 2 bases, and the junction held 17 bases outside the gene matches. CDR3 coding DNA: TGTGCCAGTGCCCTGGGGGCGGGAGGGAACATCCCCTACAATGAGCAGTTCTTC. Residues: CASALGAGGNIPYNEQFF.

This chain joins TRBV5-1 and TRBJ2-1; no firm D call. CDR1 SGHRS and CDR2 YFSETQ come from the germline V gene. The CDR3 is made up of 14 amino acids. Here the CDR3 DNA reads TGCGCAACCTCAAGGAGCAACTCCTACAATGAGCAGTTCTTC. Protein sequence: CATSRSNSYNEQFF.

V is TRBV3-1 (or the pseudogene TRBV3-2) and J is TRBJ1-1; TRBD1 matches at 8 bases. The CDR3 is made up of 14 amino acids. After removal of 4 bases from V and 5 bases from J, the junction contained 6 bases not matched to a gene. Germline V gives CDR1 LGHDT, CDR2 YNNKEL (reference sequence). CDR3 sequence: CASSRGTGQTEAFF. In DNA, the CDR3 is TGTGCCAGCAGCCGCGGGACAGGTCAAACTGAAGCTTTCTTT.

There are a few counts of this clone. V is TRBV7-6 and J is TRBJ1-2, with D possibly matching TRBD1 (5 bases). In germline, CDR1 is SGHVS, CDR2 FNYEAQ. The V end lost 1 base, the J end lost 6 bases, and 9 bases lay between the germline ends. The CDR3 covers 13 residues. The CDR3 DNA follows: TGTGCCAGCAGCTTAGTGGGGGGGGATGGCTACACCTTC. Amino acids: CASSLVGGDGYTF.

V gene TRBV24-1 combines with J gene TRBJ1-1; 11 bases map to TRBD1. CDR1 and CDR2 (germline): KGHDR, SFDVKD. Germline trimming cut 3 bases from V and 10 bases from J; bases unmatched to any gene: 6. This CDR3 contains 14 residues. In DNA, the CDR3 is TGTGCCACCAGTGATCTCCGAGGGACAGGGGGAGCTTTCTTT. This translates into CATSDLRGTGGAFF.

The rearrangement joins TRBV19 to TRBJ2-5; 9 nucleotides agree with TRBD2. Germline values: CDR1 LNHDA, CDR2 SQIVND (reference sequence). The CDR3 contains 14 residues. J gave up 4 bases and V 2 bases, and 2 bases lay outside the gene matches. In nucleotides, the CDR3 is TGTGCCAGTAGTATACTACTAGCGGGAGAGACCCAGTACTTC. Protein product: CASSILLAGETQYF.

V is TRBV30 and J is TRBJ1-2; 9 bases agree with TRBD1. The V gene end was trimmed by 0 bases and the J gene end by 8 bases; junction bases not matched to a gene: 7. Per the germline V gene, CDR1 is GTSNPN and CDR2 is SVGIG (reference sequence). The CDR3 length is 14 residues. CDR3 bases: TGTGCCTGGAGTGTACGGACAGGGGCTGTCGGCTACACCTTC. Residues: CAWSVRTGAVGYTF.

This chain joins TRBV27 and TRBJ2-3, with TRBD2 matching 10 bases. The CDR3 totals 21 residues. V lost 2 bases and J lost 0; bases outside the gene matches: 17. Germline CDR1 MNHEY, CDR2 SMNVEV (reference sequence). The CDR3 reads CASSLTGGLAELLASTDTQYF. The CDR3 region has the DNA TGTGCCAGCAGTTTAACAGGAGGACTAGCGGAACTCCTAGCTAGCACAGATACGCAGTATTTT.